This is a list of T cell receptor beta chains from one sample in a study of CD8+ T cells in alopecia areata. Libraries were prepared by immunoSEQ multiplex PCR; TCRdb keeps only in-frame clonotypes and omits some of them. The repertoire holds roughly 200,000 clones, with around 63% as singletons. Specimen: CD4+ T cells sorted from blood, collected at week 0. These receptors were collected from a human donor with alopecia areata. CDR3s include the opening cysteine and the closing phenylalanine or tryptophan. Each record gives: D gene, clone size, V gene, J gene, CDR3 protein, CDR3 DNA. The D gene is left open where the match is weak. The size field is filled for only some rows; it gives once, few, many or a size class.

D gene: -; clone size: -; V gene: TRBV29-1; J gene: TRBJ2-3; CDR3 protein: CSVRSTDTQYF; CDR3 DNA: TGCAGCGTTCGATCCACAGATACGCAGTATTTT
D gene: TRBD1; clone size: few; V gene: TRBV5-1; J gene: TRBJ1-2; CDR3 protein: CASSLVATGETYTF; CDR3 DNA: TGCGCCAGCAGCTTGGTTGCGACAGGGGAGACCTACACCTTC
D gene: -; clone size: -; V gene: TRBV29-1; J gene: TRBJ1-1; CDR3 protein: CSVSRDGTNTEAFF; CDR3 DNA: TGCAGCGTTTCCCGGGACGGAACGAACACTGAAGCTTTCTTT
D gene: -; clone size: -; V gene: TRBV7-7; J gene: TRBJ2-3; CDR3 protein: CASSLGVGRTLAGTDTQYF; CDR3 DNA: TGTGCCAGCAGCTTAGGTGTTGGGCGCACCCTCGCCGGCACAGATACGCAGTATTTT
D gene: -; clone size: -; V gene: TRBV7-2; J gene: TRBJ1-5; CDR3 protein: CASSLEGANSGNQPQHF; CDR3 DNA: TGTGCCAGCAGCTTAGAAGGGGCCAACTCGGGTAATCAGCCCCAGCATTTT
D gene: -; clone size: once; V gene: TRBV10-3; J gene: TRBJ2-7; CDR3 protein: CAISVSGNYEQYF; CDR3 DNA: TGTGCCATCAGTGTGTCCGGAAACTACGAGCAGTACTTC
D gene: -; clone size: -; V gene: TRBV20-1; J gene: TRBJ2-3; CDR3 protein: CSAPDGSTQYF; CDR3 DNA: TGCAGTGCTCCAGACGGTAGTACGCAGTATTTT
D gene: TRBD1; clone size: -; V gene: TRBV7-2; J gene: TRBJ1-5; CDR3 protein: CASRAGQGNQPQHF; CDR3 DNA: TGTGCCAGCAGAGCGGGACAGGGGAATCAGCCCCAGCATTTT
D gene: -; clone size: few; V gene: TRBV21-1; J gene: TRBJ2-3; CDR3 protein: CASSRGTANFPSTDTQYF; CDR3 DNA: TGTGCCAGCAGCAGAGGGACAGCGAACTTTCCTAGCACAGATACGCAGTATTTT
D gene: -; clone size: -; V gene: TRBV15; J gene: TRBJ1-5; CDR3 protein: CATSGGGGNQPQHF; CDR3 DNA: TGTGCCACCAGCGGCGGGGGCGGCAATCAGCCCCAGCATTTT
D gene: -; clone size: once; V gene: TRBV5-6; J gene: TRBJ2-6; CDR3 protein: CASSPGDISGANVLTF; CDR3 DNA: TGTGCCAGCAGCCCTGGGGACATCTCTGGGGCCAACGTCCTGACTTTC
D gene: TRBD1; clone size: few; V gene: TRBV29-1; J gene: TRBJ2-3; CDR3 protein: CSGRGFTDTQYF; CDR3 DNA: TGCAGCGGCAGGGGGTTCACAGATACGCAGTATTTT
D gene: -; clone size: -; V gene: TRBV30; J gene: TRBJ1-6; CDR3 protein: CAWQDRTDSPLHF; CDR3 DNA: TGTGCCTGGCAAGACCGGACAGACTCACCCCTCCACTTT
D gene: -; clone size: -; V gene: TRBV10-3; J gene: TRBJ1-2; CDR3 protein: CAISERQTANYGYTF; CDR3 DNA: TGTGCCATCAGTGAGAGGCAGACAGCTAACTATGGCTACACCTTC
D gene: TRBD2; clone size: -; V gene: TRBV10-3; J gene: TRBJ2-3; CDR3 protein: CAISDGLAVPDTQYF; CDR3 DNA: TGTGCCATCAGTGACGGGCTAGCGGTACCAGATACGCAGTATTTT
D gene: -; clone size: -; V gene: TRBV27; J gene: TRBJ1-6; CDR3 protein: CASSRQSSPLHF; CDR3 DNA: TGTGCCAGTAGCCGACAGTCTTCACCCCTCCACTTT
D gene: -; clone size: -; V gene: TRBV6-5; J gene: TRBJ1-6; CDR3 protein: CASSPRQTNSPLHF; CDR3 DNA: TGTGCCAGCAGTCCGCGACAGACCAATTCACCCCTCCACTTT
D gene: TRBD2; clone size: -; V gene: TRBV2; J gene: TRBJ2-3; CDR3 protein: CASTRTSGATDTQYF; CDR3 DNA: TGTGCCAGCACAAGGACTAGCGGGGCCACAGATACGCAGTATTTT
D gene: -; clone size: -; V gene: TRBV7-2; J gene: TRBJ1-6; CDR3 protein: CASSLEGLNSPLHF; CDR3 DNA: TGTGCCAGCAGCTTAGAGGGGCTGAATTCACCCCTCCACTTT
D gene: -; clone size: -; V gene: TRBV2; J gene: TRBJ2-1; CDR3 protein: CASSEEIVGGFGQFF; CDR3 DNA: TGTGCCAGCAGTGAAGAGATTGTAGGAGGGTTCGGGCAGTTCTTC
D gene: -; clone size: few; V gene: TRBV11-2; J gene: TRBJ1-4; CDR3 protein: CASSLDRGKLFF; CDR3 DNA: TGTGCCAGCAGCTTAGATCGGGGAAAACTGTTTTTT
D gene: -; clone size: -; V gene: TRBV5-4; J gene: TRBJ1-2; CDR3 protein: CASRPPGSGYTF; CDR3 DNA: TGTGCCAGCCGACCTCCGGGTAGCGGCTACACCTTC
D gene: -; clone size: -; V gene: TRBV6-5; J gene: TRBJ1-2; CDR3 protein: CASGRPNYGYTF; CDR3 DNA: TGTGCCAGCGGGCGCCCTAACTATGGCTACACCTTC
D gene: -; clone size: -; V gene: TRBV29-1; J gene: TRBJ2-7; CDR3 protein: CSVVSREETYEQYF; CDR3 DNA: TGCAGCGTTGTATCCCGGGAAGAGACCTACGAGCAGTACTTC
D gene: TRBD2; clone size: -; V gene: TRBV2; J gene: TRBJ2-2; CDR3 protein: CASSGLAVAGELFF; CDR3 DNA: TGTGCCAGCTCGGGACTAGCTGTGGCCGGGGAGCTGTTTTTT
D gene: -; clone size: -; V gene: TRBV5-6; J gene: TRBJ2-1; CDR3 protein: CASSQSPRGQFF; CDR3 DNA: TGTGCCAGCAGCCAGTCCCCGAGGGGGCAGTTCTTC
D gene: -; clone size: few; V gene: TRBV5-1; J gene: TRBJ2-2; CDR3 protein: CASSSAQPGELFF; CDR3 DNA: TGCGCCAGCAGCTCGGCCCAGCCCGGGGAGCTGTTTTTT
D gene: -; clone size: -; V gene: TRBV7-2; J gene: TRBJ2-7; CDR3 protein: CASSHGQLSSYEQYF; CDR3 DNA: TGTGCCAGCAGCCACGGACAGCTGAGCTCCTACGAGCAGTACTTC
D gene: -; clone size: -; V gene: TRBV30; J gene: TRBJ2-1; CDR3 protein: CAWSVQAADGKFF; CDR3 DNA: TGTGCCTGGAGTGTTCAGGCGGCGGATGGGAAGTTCTTC
D gene: -; clone size: -; V gene: TRBV7-2; J gene: TRBJ2-5; CDR3 protein: CASSPRVLSGETQYF; CDR3 DNA: TGTGCCAGCAGCCCCCGGGTCCTTTCGGGAGAGACCCAGTACTTC
D gene: TRBD2; clone size: -; V gene: TRBV5-1; J gene: TRBJ2-5; CDR3 protein: CASSLALGLAGGLQETQYF; CDR3 DNA: TGCGCCAGCAGCTTGGCCCTTGGACTAGCGGGGGGCCTCCAAGAGACCCAGTACTTC
D gene: -; clone size: once; V gene: TRBV12-5; J gene: TRBJ1-2; CDR3 protein: CASGPDYNYGYTF; CDR3 DNA: TGTGCTAGTGGCCCGGACTATAACTATGGCTACACCTTC
D gene: TRBD1; clone size: few; V gene: TRBV19; J gene: TRBJ1-5; CDR3 protein: CASSGDRGTNQPQHF; CDR3 DNA: TGTGCCAGTAGTGGGGACAGGGGTACCAATCAGCCCCAGCATTTT
D gene: TRBD1; clone size: once; V gene: TRBV29-1; J gene: TRBJ1-5; CDR3 protein: CSVGDSVNQPQHF; CDR3 DNA: TGCAGCGTTGGGGACAGCGTCAATCAGCCCCAGCATTTT
D gene: -; clone size: once; V gene: TRBV20-1; J gene: TRBJ2-1; CDR3 protein: CSARKGPEQFF; CDR3 DNA: TGCAGTGCTAGGAAGGGACCTGAGCAGTTCTTC
D gene: -; clone size: -; V gene: TRBV28; J gene: TRBJ2-5; CDR3 protein: CASGSGPGSKTQYF; CDR3 DNA: TGTGCCAGCGGATCGGGGCCAGGGTCGAAGACCCAGTACTTC
D gene: TRBD1; clone size: -; V gene: TRBV29-1; J gene: TRBJ2-7; CDR3 protein: CSVGQVSYEQYF; CDR3 DNA: TGCAGCGTCGGACAGGTTTCCTACGAGCAGTACTTC
D gene: TRBD2; clone size: -; V gene: TRBV7-2; J gene: TRBJ2-5; CDR3 protein: CASSYHALAGGQGETQYF; CDR3 DNA: TGTGCCAGCAGCTACCACGCCCTAGCGGGGGGGCAGGGCGAGACCCAGTACTTC
D gene: TRBD1; clone size: few; V gene: TRBV7-9; J gene: TRBJ1-2; CDR3 protein: CASNKDRGAGYTF; CDR3 DNA: TGTGCCAGCAATAAGGACAGGGGGGCTGGCTACACCTTC
D gene: -; clone size: once; V gene: TRBV29-1; J gene: TRBJ2-5; CDR3 protein: CSGARGHQETQYF; CDR3 DNA: TGCAGCGGAGCTAGGGGACACCAAGAGACCCAGTACTTC
D gene: TRBD1; clone size: -; V gene: TRBV25-1; J gene: TRBJ2-4; CDR3 protein: CASSDRQGSKNIQYF; CDR3 DNA: TGTGCCAGCAGTGACCGACAGGGATCCAAAAACATTCAGTACTTC
D gene: -; clone size: -; V gene: TRBV29-1; J gene: TRBJ1-1; CDR3 protein: CSVSSVVSGRFVEAFF; CDR3 DNA: TGCAGCGTTTCCAGCGTCGTTTCGGGCAGGTTTGTTGAAGCTTTCTTT
D gene: -; clone size: -; V gene: TRBV30; J gene: TRBJ1-1; CDR3 protein: CAWSHGGSEAFF; CDR3 DNA: TGTGCCTGGAGTCACGGGGGCTCTGAAGCTTTCTTT
D gene: -; clone size: -; V gene: TRBV4-1; J gene: TRBJ1-4; CDR3 protein: CASSQGGIGEKLFF; CDR3 DNA: TGCGCCAGCAGCCAGGGGGGGATAGGAGAAAAACTGTTTTTT
D gene: TRBD1; clone size: -; V gene: TRBV5-6; J gene: TRBJ2-3; CDR3 protein: CASSPPGQASLDTQYF; CDR3 DNA: TGTGCCAGCAGCCCCCCTGGACAGGCTAGCTTGGATACGCAGTATTTT
D gene: -; clone size: -; V gene: TRBV29-1; J gene: TRBJ1-2; CDR3 protein: CSVGVDRDYGYTF; CDR3 DNA: TGCAGCGTTGGGGTGGACAGAGACTATGGCTACACCTTC
D gene: TRBD1; clone size: -; V gene: TRBV7-2; J gene: TRBJ2-7; CDR3 protein: CASSFSQGAYEQYF; CDR3 DNA: TGTGCCAGCAGCTTCTCGCAGGGGGCCTACGAGCAGTACTTC
D gene: -; clone size: -; V gene: TRBV6-1; J gene: TRBJ2-7; CDR3 protein: CASSVGTNYEQYF; CDR3 DNA: TGTGCCAGCAGTGTGGGAACCAACTACGAGCAGTACTTC
D gene: -; clone size: few; V gene: TRBV7-2; J gene: TRBJ1-6; CDR3 protein: CASSLVGGSPLHF; CDR3 DNA: TGTGCCAGCAGCTTAGTGGGGGGCTCACCCCTCCACTTT
D gene: -; clone size: -; V gene: TRBV20-1; J gene: TRBJ2-1; CDR3 protein: CSAGHNEQFF; CDR3 DNA: TGCAGTGCTGGGCACAATGAGCAGTTCTTC
D gene: -; clone size: few; V gene: TRBV15; J gene: TRBJ1-1; CDR3 protein: CATTMGPNTEAFF; CDR3 DNA: TGTGCCACCACCATGGGACCTAACACTGAAGCTTTCTTT
D gene: -; clone size: few; V gene: TRBV7-9; J gene: TRBJ1-2; CDR3 protein: CASSPVRSYGYTF; CDR3 DNA: TGTGCCAGCAGCCCCGTCCGGAGCTATGGCTACACCTTC